The rows below give T cell receptor beta chains drawn from one sample of a study of OX40 agonist ivuxolimab in advanced cancers. Produced via immunoSEQ multiplex PCR; TCRdb's table is partial and in-frame only. The table lists about 3,400 clones, around three quarters of them singletons. Specimen: CD4+ or CD8+ T cells sorted from blood, collected in a trial of the OX40 agonist ivuxolimab. The receptors stem from an adult with an advanced solid tumor such as melanoma, head and neck, liver or kidney cancer. Each CDR3 is given with its conserved first and last residue. The D gene is left open where the match is weak. Size is stated for part of the rows, as once, few or many counts, or as a class when the clone is expanded.

clone_size: -
v_call: TRBV7-2
j_call: TRBJ2-1
d_call: TRBD2
cdr3_nt: TGTGCCAGCAGCTTGACAGCGGGGGGGTACAATGAGCAGTTCTTC
cdr3_aa: CASSLTAGGYNEQFF

clone_size: -
v_call: TRBV29-1
j_call: TRBJ2-1
d_call: -
cdr3_nt: TGCAGCGTTGTTGGTTCCGCCAGGACTCTCAATGAGCAGTTCTTC
cdr3_aa: CSVVGSARTLNEQFF

clone_size: few
v_call: TRBV4-1
j_call: TRBJ2-7
d_call: -
cdr3_nt: TGCGCCAGCAGCCTAGCTGACAGTAACTACGAGCAGTACTTC
cdr3_aa: CASSLADSNYEQYF

clone_size: -
v_call: TRBV13
j_call: TRBJ1-3
d_call: TRBD1
cdr3_nt: TGTGCCAGCAGCTTAGTGGCCAGGGGGGACACCATATATTTT
cdr3_aa: CASSLVARGDTIYF

clone_size: -
v_call: TRBV9
j_call: TRBJ1-2
d_call: TRBD1
cdr3_nt: TGTGCCAGCACCCTAGGGGGACAGGGGAACTATGGCTACACCTTC
cdr3_aa: CASTLGGQGNYGYTF

clone_size: -
v_call: TRBV5-6
j_call: TRBJ1-4
d_call: -
cdr3_nt: TGTGCCAGCAGCTCGGAAGGGAGAGGGATTGAAAAACTGTTTTTT
cdr3_aa: CASSSEGRGIEKLFF

clone_size: -
v_call: TRBV9
j_call: TRBJ2-3
d_call: -
cdr3_nt: TGTGCCAGCAGCGTAGTTGCGGCGGAGGGGACAGATACGCAGTATTTT
cdr3_aa: CASSVVAAEGTDTQYF

clone_size: -
v_call: TRBV15
j_call: TRBJ2-3
d_call: TRBD2
cdr3_nt: TGTGCCACCGGGAGGGTACGCACAGATACGCAGTATTTT
cdr3_aa: CATGRVRTDTQYF

clone_size: -
v_call: TRBV6-5
j_call: TRBJ2-2
d_call: TRBD2
cdr3_nt: TGTGCCAGCAGTTGGGAAGCGGGAGGCACCGGGGAGCTGTTTTTT
cdr3_aa: CASSWEAGGTGELFF

clone_size: -
v_call: TRBV7-6
j_call: TRBJ2-7
d_call: TRBD1
cdr3_nt: TGTGCCAGCAGCTTAACAGGGGGCGGAGGACGCGAGCAGTACTTC
cdr3_aa: CASSLTGGGGREQYF

clone_size: large
v_call: TRBV28
j_call: TRBJ2-3
d_call: -
cdr3_nt: TGTGCCAGCAGTTTGAACAGGGGCACAGATACGCAGTATTTT
cdr3_aa: CASSLNRGTDTQYF

clone_size: -
v_call: TRBV4-3
j_call: TRBJ1-4
d_call: -
cdr3_nt: TGCGCCAGCAGCCAAGATTGGAACAGACCAACTAATGAAAAACTGTTTTTT
cdr3_aa: CASSQDWNRPTNEKLFF

clone_size: -
v_call: TRBV9
j_call: TRBJ1-5
d_call: -
cdr3_nt: TGTGCCAGCAGCTTGGGGGGGACAAATCAGCCCCAGCATTTT
cdr3_aa: CASSLGGTNQPQHF

clone_size: -
v_call: TRBV6-5
j_call: TRBJ2-2
d_call: -
cdr3_nt: TGTGCCAGCAGCATAGGACAAAACACCGGGGAGCTGTTTTTT
cdr3_aa: CASSIGQNTGELFF

clone_size: -
v_call: TRBV7-8
j_call: TRBJ2-3
d_call: -
cdr3_nt: TGTGCCAGTTTCCCTTACGCAGATACGCAGTATTTT
cdr3_aa: CASFPYADTQYF

clone_size: -
v_call: TRBV9
j_call: TRBJ1-2
d_call: -
cdr3_nt: TGTGCCAGCAGCGTAGATATAGGCTCAGAAATTGATGGCTACACCTTC
cdr3_aa: CASSVDIGSEIDGYTF

clone_size: -
v_call: TRBV6-1
j_call: TRBJ2-5
d_call: TRBD1
cdr3_nt: TGTGCCAGCAGTGTCTACAGGGGGCAGGAGACCCAGTACTTC
cdr3_aa: CASSVYRGQETQYF

clone_size: -
v_call: TRBV30
j_call: TRBJ2-1
d_call: -
cdr3_nt: TGTGCCTGGAGTGTAATAGATGAGCAGTTCTTC
cdr3_aa: CAWSVIDEQFF

clone_size: -
v_call: TRBV9
j_call: TRBJ2-5
d_call: TRBD2
cdr3_nt: TGTGCCAGCAGCGTAGCTAGCGGGGGGTTTCTAGAGACCCAGTACTTC
cdr3_aa: CASSVASGGFLETQYF

clone_size: -
v_call: TRBV9
j_call: TRBJ1-1
d_call: -
cdr3_nt: TGTGCCAGCAGCGTAGCAGTGAACACTGAAGCTTTCTTT
cdr3_aa: CASSVAVNTEAFF

clone_size: -
v_call: TRBV6-5
j_call: TRBJ2-1
d_call: TRBD2
cdr3_nt: TGTGCCAGCAGGGCCAGCGGGGGCCACAATGAGCAGTTCTTC
cdr3_aa: CASRASGGHNEQFF

clone_size: -
v_call: TRBV28
j_call: TRBJ1-2
d_call: TRBD1
cdr3_nt: TGTGCCAGCAGTTTATTACAGGGGTGGAACTATGGCTACACCTTC
cdr3_aa: CASSLLQGWNYGYTF

clone_size: -
v_call: TRBV19
j_call: TRBJ2-7
d_call: TRBD2
cdr3_nt: TGTGCCAGTAGTAGCGGGGGGCACTCCTACGAGCAGTACTTC
cdr3_aa: CASSSGGHSYEQYF

clone_size: once
v_call: TRBV7-9
j_call: TRBJ2-2
d_call: TRBD2
cdr3_nt: TGTGCCAGCAGCTTATGGGTTAGTGCGGGAGTGGAGGAGCTGTTTTTT
cdr3_aa: CASSLWVSAGVEELFF

clone_size: -
v_call: TRBV6-1
j_call: TRBJ2-3
d_call: -
cdr3_nt: TGTGCCAGCGGGTATCTAGCTGGAGATACGCAGTATTTT
cdr3_aa: CASGYLAGDTQYF

clone_size: once
v_call: TRBV5-6
j_call: TRBJ1-1
d_call: -
cdr3_nt: TGTGCCAGCAGCTTCGGCCGTCTGGGGGCTTTCTTT
cdr3_aa: CASSFGRLGAFF

clone_size: once
v_call: TRBV7-9
j_call: TRBJ1-4
d_call: TRBD1
cdr3_nt: TGTGCCAGCAGCACGGGGACAGGGGAAGTGGAAAAACTGTTTTTT
cdr3_aa: CASSTGTGEVEKLFF

clone_size: few
v_call: TRBV7-8
j_call: TRBJ2-7
d_call: TRBD2
cdr3_nt: TGTGCCAGCAGCTGGGAGCGGGGGAACTCCTACGAGCAGTACTTC
cdr3_aa: CASSWERGNSYEQYF

clone_size: -
v_call: TRBV9
j_call: TRBJ1-4
d_call: -
cdr3_nt: TGTGCCAGCAGCGTAGAAGCAGGGAATGAAAAACTGTTTTTT
cdr3_aa: CASSVEAGNEKLFF

clone_size: -
v_call: TRBV10-2
j_call: TRBJ2-2
d_call: -
cdr3_nt: TGCGCCAGCAGTGGACCAGGGAGCAGGGGCGGGGAGCTGTTTTTT
cdr3_aa: CASSGPGSRGGELFF

clone_size: -
v_call: TRBV7-8
j_call: TRBJ2-3
d_call: TRBD2
cdr3_nt: TGTGCCAGCAGCCCCCTAATGGCTAGCGGGAGGGCAGATACGCAGTATTTT
cdr3_aa: CASSPLMASGRADTQYF

clone_size: -
v_call: TRBV2
j_call: TRBJ2-4
d_call: -
cdr3_nt: TGTGCCAGCAGTGGAGGCGGAATGGCCAAAAACATTCAGTACTTC
cdr3_aa: CASSGGGMAKNIQYF

clone_size: -
v_call: TRBV6-1
j_call: TRBJ2-7
d_call: -
cdr3_nt: TGTGCCAGCAGCCGGGACGTACATTACGAGCAGTACTTC
cdr3_aa: CASSRDVHYEQYF

clone_size: -
v_call: TRBV28
j_call: TRBJ2-7
d_call: -
cdr3_nt: TGTGCCAGCAGTTTTCGCGAGCAGTACTTC
cdr3_aa: CASSFREQYF

clone_size: -
v_call: TRBV19
j_call: TRBJ2-3
d_call: -
cdr3_nt: TGTGCCAGTAGTATAGGACAGACAGATACGCAGTATTTT
cdr3_aa: CASSIGQTDTQYF

clone_size: -
v_call: TRBV11-3
j_call: TRBJ2-1
d_call: -
cdr3_nt: TGTGCCAGCAGCCCCCGGGAAAGCCTCTCTTACAATGAGCAGTTCTTC
cdr3_aa: CASSPRESLSYNEQFF

clone_size: once
v_call: TRBV7-9
j_call: TRBJ2-6
d_call: -
cdr3_nt: TGTGCCAGCAGTTCAGGGTTCACCCCCTCTGGGGCCAACGTCCTGACTTTC
cdr3_aa: CASSSGFTPSGANVLTF

clone_size: -
v_call: TRBV10-3
j_call: TRBJ1-1
d_call: TRBD1
cdr3_nt: TGTGCCATCAAGGGACAGGGAGGTTTTAACACTGAAGCTTTCTTT
cdr3_aa: CAIKGQGGFNTEAFF

clone_size: -
v_call: TRBV5-1
j_call: TRBJ1-1
d_call: TRBD1
cdr3_nt: TGCGCCAGCACACTGACAGGGTTGCTACTGAACACTGAAGCTTTCTTT
cdr3_aa: CASTLTGLLLNTEAFF

clone_size: few
v_call: TRBV7-2
j_call: TRBJ2-7
d_call: -
cdr3_nt: TGTGCCAGCAGCTTAGCCCCGGACAGCTCCTACGAGCAGTACTTC
cdr3_aa: CASSLAPDSSYEQYF

clone_size: -
v_call: TRBV9
j_call: TRBJ2-3
d_call: TRBD2
cdr3_nt: TGTGCCAGCAGCGTAGTGTCTAGCGGGAGCACAGATACGCAGTATTTT
cdr3_aa: CASSVVSSGSTDTQYF

clone_size: -
v_call: TRBV7-9
j_call: TRBJ1-1
d_call: TRBD1
cdr3_nt: TGTGCCAGCAGCTTTATTGGGGACAGCGAAGCTTTCTTT
cdr3_aa: CASSFIGDSEAFF

clone_size: -
v_call: TRBV7-2
j_call: TRBJ1-6
d_call: -
cdr3_nt: TGTGCCAGCAGCGCCGGGGGGGGGCATTCACCCCTCCACTTT
cdr3_aa: CASSAGGGHSPLHF

clone_size: -
v_call: TRBV28
j_call: TRBJ2-7
d_call: -
cdr3_nt: TGTGCCAGCAGTTCTCCGAGTTTAAGGGCCTACGAGCAGTACTTC
cdr3_aa: CASSSPSLRAYEQYF

clone_size: -
v_call: TRBV4-1
j_call: TRBJ1-4
d_call: TRBD1
cdr3_nt: TGCGCCAGCAGCTTAAAGACAGGGGGCAATGAAAAACTGTTTTTT
cdr3_aa: CASSLKTGGNEKLFF

clone_size: -
v_call: TRBV4-1
j_call: TRBJ2-5
d_call: TRBD2
cdr3_nt: TGCGCCAGCAGCCTTTATTTCCGGGGGGAAGAGACCCAGTACTTC
cdr3_aa: CASSLYFRGEETQYF

clone_size: -
v_call: TRBV4-3
j_call: TRBJ1-1
d_call: -
cdr3_nt: TGCGCCAGCAGCCAAGATGAGGCGACAGGTCCGCGGGGCGCTTTCTTT
cdr3_aa: CASSQDEATGPRGAFF

clone_size: -
v_call: TRBV30
j_call: TRBJ2-5
d_call: -
cdr3_nt: TGTGCCTGGAGGGTCCAGGGCTCGCAAGAGACCCAGTACTTC
cdr3_aa: CAWRVQGSQETQYF

clone_size: -
v_call: TRBV9
j_call: TRBJ2-3
d_call: -
cdr3_nt: TGTGCCAGCAGCCCAGAAGGGGCCGCAGATACGCAGTATTTT
cdr3_aa: CASSPEGAADTQYF

clone_size: -
v_call: TRBV4-3
j_call: TRBJ1-1
d_call: -
cdr3_nt: TGCGCCAGCGGTCCAGAGGGCACTGAAGCTTTCTTT
cdr3_aa: CASGPEGTEAFF

clone_size: -
v_call: TRBV19
j_call: TRBJ2-3
d_call: TRBD1
cdr3_nt: TGTGCCAGTACCGAGGGGGCTAGCACAGATACGCAGTATTTT
cdr3_aa: CASTEGASTDTQYF

clone_size: -
v_call: TRBV7-1
j_call: TRBJ2-6
d_call: -
cdr3_nt: TGTGCCAGCAGCGTAAGGGCTACGAGGACAAAGTCGGGCAACGTCCTGACTTTC
cdr3_aa: CASSVRATRTKSGNVLTF

clone_size: -
v_call: TRBV15
j_call: TRBJ1-4
d_call: -
cdr3_nt: TGTGCCACCAGCAGAGACAGGGTCGGTGAAAAACTGTTTTTT
cdr3_aa: CATSRDRVGEKLFF

clone_size: -
v_call: TRBV7-3
j_call: TRBJ2-7
d_call: -
cdr3_nt: TGTGCCAGCAGCTCCAAACGGGCTAGTATCCACGAGCAGTACTTC
cdr3_aa: CASSSKRASIHEQYF

clone_size: few
v_call: TRBV4-1
j_call: TRBJ2-1
d_call: TRBD2
cdr3_nt: TGCGCCAGCAGCCAAGGCTCCGGAATAGCGGGAGTCAATGAGCAGTTCTTC
cdr3_aa: CASSQGSGIAGVNEQFF

clone_size: -
v_call: TRBV7-9
j_call: TRBJ1-2
d_call: -
cdr3_nt: TGTGCCAGCAGCTTCACCGGGACGGCGGGTATATATGGCTACACCTTC
cdr3_aa: CASSFTGTAGIYGYTF

clone_size: -
v_call: TRBV7-9
j_call: TRBJ1-5
d_call: -
cdr3_nt: TGTGCCAGCAGCGGGGGAAGTCAGCCCCAGCATTTT
cdr3_aa: CASSGGSQPQHF